This T cell receptor beta chain was identified in a study of control samples from healthy donors and cancer patients. Profiled with immunoSEQ multiplex PCR; TCRdb holds only in-frame clones, not every one. The table has tens of thousands of clones, roughly 89% seen once; the top ten hold 1.9%. Trimming took off 4 bases at V and 0 bases at J, with 10 bases between the two ends. This CDR3 comprises 15 residues. CDR1 is SEHNR, CDR2 FQNEAQ, per germline (reference sequence). The source is a woman aged 55-75 years with head and neck cancer. The genes are TRBV7-9 and TRBJ2-1, with D perhaps matching TRBD2 (5 bases). The sequencing sample was made of PBMCs. CDR3 nucleotides: TGTGCCAGCAGCTCCCCGGGATTCTCCTACAATGAGCAGTTCTTC. Residues: CASSSPGFSYNEQFF.